The rows below give T cell receptor beta chains drawn from one sample of a study of graft-versus-host responses after intestinal transplantation. The protocol was immunoSEQ multiplex PCR, while the TCRdb copy is restricted to in-frame clones and leaves out a portion. The profile shows around 15,000 clones, less than 80% of them singletons. This material consisted of ileum tissue, taken just under 700 days after intestinal transplantation. Receptors originate from a human patient who received an intestinal transplant, so some T cells may come from the graft donor. The CDR3 runs from the conserved cysteine through the conserved F or W. The D gene is left open where the match is weak. Size is stated for part of the rows, as once, few or many counts, or as a class when the clone is expanded.

v_gene	d_gene	j_gene	abundance	CDR3aa	CDR3nt
TRBV27	-	TRBJ2-5	-	CASSMEGRQTQYF	TGTGCCAGCAGTATGGAGGGGAGGCAGACCCAGTACTTC
TRBV30	-	TRBJ2-1	once	CAWSRRVRSRDNEQFF	TGTGCCTGGAGTCGAAGGGTCCGTTCGAGGGACAATGAGCAGTTCTTC
TRBV19	-	TRBJ1-1	-	CASSALVRFMNTEAFF	TGTGCCAGTAGTGCCCTAGTTCGATTCATGAACACTGAAGCTTTCTTT
TRBV30	TRBD1	TRBJ1-2	-	CAWTGQPTYGYTF	TGTGCCTGGACGGGACAGCCCACCTATGGCTACACCTTC
TRBV25-1	-	TRBJ1-1	once	CASSEYYSTEAFF	TGTGCCAGCAGTGAATATTACAGCACTGAAGCTTTCTTT
TRBV30	-	TRBJ2-7	-	CAWRQPLSYEQYF	TGTGCCTGGAGACAGCCCCTCTCCTACGAGCAGTACTTC
TRBV5-1	-	TRBJ1-6	-	CASSFLGGETSPLHF	TGCGCCAGCAGCTTCTTAGGGGGGGAGACTTCACCCCTCCACTTT
TRBV7-2	-	TRBJ1-5	-	CASSLGAGVYSNQPQHF	TGTGCCAGCAGCCTAGGCGCAGGGGTGTATAGCAATCAGCCCCAGCATTTT
TRBV4-3	-	TRBJ2-5	-	CASSQDKRTEYQETQYF	TGCGCCAGCAGCCAAGATAAACGGACAGAGTACCAAGAGACCCAGTACTTC
TRBV7-2	TRBD2	TRBJ2-1	-	CASSSPPGGGLNEQFF	TGTGCCAGCAGCTCCCCCCCGGGCGGGGGTTTAAATGAGCAGTTCTTC
TRBV6-6	-	TRBJ1-1	few	CASSPPESLNSEAFF	TGTGCCAGCAGTCCACCTGAGTCACTGAACTCTGAAGCTTTCTTT
TRBV29-1	TRBD2	TRBJ2-7	-	CSVSSGGAYEQYF	TGCAGCGTGAGTAGCGGGGGGGCCTACGAGCAGTACTTC
TRBV5-4	TRBD1	TRBJ2-7	few	CASSGGTGGGEQYF	TGTGCCAGCAGCGGAGGGACAGGGGGCGGCGAGCAGTACTTC
TRBV6-5	-	TRBJ1-2	-	CASWPGVYGYTF	TGTGCCAGCTGGCCCGGGGTTTATGGCTACACCTTC
TRBV10-1	TRBD1	TRBJ1-4	-	CASTDRGYHATNEKLFF	TGCGCCAGCACCGACAGGGGGTATCATGCAACTAATGAAAAACTGTTTTTT
TRBV6-4	TRBD1	TRBJ2-1	-	CASSPTPGGYNEQFF	TGTGCCAGCAGCCCAACCCCAGGGGGCTACAATGAGCAGTTCTTC
TRBV29-1	-	TRBJ1-1	-	CSVLGSQGSEAFF	TGCAGCGTTCTCGGTTCTCAGGGATCTGAAGCTTTCTTT
TRBV21-1	-	TRBJ2-3	-	CASSKSATSEKTDTQYF	TGTGCCAGCAGCAAATCCGCGACTAGCGAGAAGACAGATACGCAGTATTTT
TRBV7-2	-	TRBJ1-1	-	CASSTPRPGTPSLNTEAFF	TGTGCCAGCAGCACACCGCGACCGGGGACTCCCTCCCTAAACACTGAAGCTTTCTTT
TRBV5-1	-	TRBJ2-5	-	CASSLVQGGETQYF	TGCGCCAGCAGCTTGGTCCAGGGAGGAGAGACCCAGTACTTC
TRBV7-2	-	TRBJ1-1	-	CASSLTGVNTEAFF	TGTGCCAGCAGCTTAACAGGTGTGAACACTGAAGCTTTCTTT
TRBV5-6	-	TRBJ1-3	once	CASSSITTDRARSGNTIYF	TGTGCCAGCAGCTCGATTACCACGGACAGAGCACGCTCTGGAAACACCATATATTTT
TRBV25-1	-	TRBJ2-7	-	CASSGRTIEQYF	TGTGCCAGCAGTGGGCGGACTATCGAGCAGTACTTC
TRBV2	-	TRBJ2-3	-	CASSFGTSTNTDTQYF	TGTGCCAGCAGTTTCGGGACATCTACTAACACAGATACGCAGTATTTT
TRBV4-3	-	TRBJ1-6	-	CASSQDKEWSPLHF	TGCGCCAGCAGCCAAGACAAGGAGTGGTCACCCCTCCACTTT
TRBV25-1	-	TRBJ1-1	-	CASSDMGGASSEAFF	TGTGCCAGCAGTGATATGGGAGGGGCTAGCTCTGAAGCTTTCTTT
TRBV12-5	-	TRBJ2-3	-	CASGLVVRGGDTQYF	TGTGCTAGTGGTTTGGTGGTAAGGGGGGGGGATACGCAGTATTTT
TRBV19	-	TRBJ1-2	-	CASSITALYGYTF	TGTGCCAGTAGTATTACAGCTCTCTATGGCTACACCTTC
TRBV5-6	-	TRBJ1-1	few	CASSGMGNRETEAFF	TGTGCCAGCAGCGGGATGGGAAACCGGGAAACTGAAGCTTTCTTT
TRBV6-1	-	TRBJ1-1	-	CASSEGQENTEAFF	TGTGCCAGCAGTGAAGGACAGGAAAACACTGAAGCTTTCTTT
TRBV6-5	-	TRBJ1-6	once	CASSYHRDGLPLHF	TGTGCCAGCAGTTACCACAGGGACGGCTTACCCCTCCACTTT
TRBV5-4	TRBD1	TRBJ2-3	-	CASSRRDRGADTQYF	TGTGCCAGCAGCCGCAGGGACAGGGGCGCAGATACGCAGTATTTT
TRBV5-6	TRBD1	TRBJ2-7	-	CASSYPAGGTGEQYF	TGTGCCAGCAGCTACCCCGCAGGGGGCACAGGCGAGCAGTACTTC
TRBV6-1	-	TRBJ1-3	once	CASTLAATGGNTIYF	TGTGCCAGCACTTTGGCCGCCACAGGAGGAAACACCATATATTTT
TRBV6-6	-	TRBJ1-1	-	CASGLQGMNTEAFF	TGTGCCAGCGGACTTCAGGGGATGAACACTGAAGCTTTCTTT
TRBV11-3	-	TRBJ1-2	-	CASSLEGESNYGYTF	TGTGCCAGCAGCTTAGAGGGCGAATCTAACTATGGCTACACCTTC
TRBV6-5	-	TRBJ2-7	few	CATWRNEQYF	TGTGCCACCTGGAGGAACGAGCAGTACTTC
TRBV7-2	TRBD2	TRBJ2-1	-	CASRMSGGGLGEQFF	TGTGCCAGCAGGATGAGCGGGGGCGGATTGGGTGAGCAGTTCTTC
TRBV27	TRBD2	TRBJ2-3	few	CASSLFSRGGDTQYF	TGTGCCAGCAGTTTATTTTCCCGCGGGGGAGATACGCAGTATTTT
TRBV6-5	-	TRBJ1-2	few	CASSPGGNGYTF	TGTGCCAGCAGTCCCGGAGGGAATGGCTACACCTTC
TRBV25-1	-	TRBJ2-3	once	CASGRTGTEDDTQYF	TGTGCCAGCGGGAGGACCGGGACAGAAGATGATACGCAGTATTTT
TRBV18	TRBD1	TRBJ1-1	-	CASSPGQAPMNTEAFF	TGTGCCAGCTCACCGGGACAGGCCCCTATGAACACTGAAGCTTTCTTT
TRBV6-5	-	TRBJ2-7	-	CASKQGPHTYEQYF	TGTGCCAGCAAGCAGGGTCCCCACACCTACGAGCAGTACTTC